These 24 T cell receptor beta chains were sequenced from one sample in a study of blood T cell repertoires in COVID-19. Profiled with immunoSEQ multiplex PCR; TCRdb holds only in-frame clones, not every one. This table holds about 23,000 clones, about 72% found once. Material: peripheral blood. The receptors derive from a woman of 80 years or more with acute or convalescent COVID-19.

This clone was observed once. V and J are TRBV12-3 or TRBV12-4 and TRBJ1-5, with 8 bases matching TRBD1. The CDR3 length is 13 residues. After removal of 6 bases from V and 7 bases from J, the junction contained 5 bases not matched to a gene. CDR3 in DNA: TGTGCCAGCAGGTCACAGGGGGACCAGCCCCAGCATTTT. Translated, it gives CASRSQGDQPQHF.

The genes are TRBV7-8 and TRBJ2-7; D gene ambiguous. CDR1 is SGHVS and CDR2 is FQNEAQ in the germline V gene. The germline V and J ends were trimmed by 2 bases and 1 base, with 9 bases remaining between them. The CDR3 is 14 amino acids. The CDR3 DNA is TGTGCCAGCAGCTTACTAATCGGTTCCTACGAGCAGTACTTC. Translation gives CASSLLIGSYEQYF.

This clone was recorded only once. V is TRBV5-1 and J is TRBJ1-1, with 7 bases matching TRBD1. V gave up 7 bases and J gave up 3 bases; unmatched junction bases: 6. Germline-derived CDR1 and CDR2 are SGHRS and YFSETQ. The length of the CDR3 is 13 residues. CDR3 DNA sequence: TGCGCCAGCGCGCCCAGGGGGGACACTGAAGCTTTCTTT. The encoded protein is CASAPRGDTEAFF. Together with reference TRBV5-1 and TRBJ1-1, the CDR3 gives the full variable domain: KAGVTQTPRYLIKTRGQQVTLSCSPISGHRSVSWYQQTPGQGLQFLFEYFSETQRNKGNFPGRFSGRQFSNSRSEMNVSTLELGDSALYLCASAPRGDTEAFFGQGTRLTVV.

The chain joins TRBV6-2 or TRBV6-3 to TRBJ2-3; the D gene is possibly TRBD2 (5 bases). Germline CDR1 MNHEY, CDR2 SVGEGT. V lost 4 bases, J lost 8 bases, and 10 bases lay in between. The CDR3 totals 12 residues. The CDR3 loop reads CASSSGVGTQYF. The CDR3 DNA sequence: TGTGCCAGCAGTTCCGGGGTTGGTACGCAGTATTTT.

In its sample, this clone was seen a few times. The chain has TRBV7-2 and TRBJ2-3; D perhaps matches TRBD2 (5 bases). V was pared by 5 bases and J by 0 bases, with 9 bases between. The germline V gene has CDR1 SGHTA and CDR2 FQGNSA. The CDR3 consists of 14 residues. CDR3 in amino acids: CASSQGLSTDTQYF. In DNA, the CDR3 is TGTGCCAGCAGCCAAGGACTGAGCACAGATACGCAGTATTTT.

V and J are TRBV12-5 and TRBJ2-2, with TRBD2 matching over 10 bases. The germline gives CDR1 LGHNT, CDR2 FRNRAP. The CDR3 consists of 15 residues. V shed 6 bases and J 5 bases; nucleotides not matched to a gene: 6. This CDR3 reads CASGPASGRTGELFF. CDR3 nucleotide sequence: TGTGCTAGTGGCCCCGCTAGCGGGAGAACCGGGGAGCTGTTTTTT.

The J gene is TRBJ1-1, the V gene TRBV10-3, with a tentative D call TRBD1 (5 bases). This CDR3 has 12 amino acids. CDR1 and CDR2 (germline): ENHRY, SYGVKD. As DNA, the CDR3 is TGTGCGGGGGGGGACCGGACCACTGAAGCTTTCTTT. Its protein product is CAGGDRTTEAFF.

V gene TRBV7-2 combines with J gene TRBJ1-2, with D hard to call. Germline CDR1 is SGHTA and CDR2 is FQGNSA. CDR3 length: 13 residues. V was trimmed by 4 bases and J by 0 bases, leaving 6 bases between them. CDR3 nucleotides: TGTGCCAGCAGCTCCGGGACTAACTATGGCTACACCTTC. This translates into CASSSGTNYGYTF.

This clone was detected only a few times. Here the CDR3 reads CASSSTSQSSYNEQFF. Here the CDR3 DNA reads TGTGCCAGCAGCTCCACTAGCCAGAGCTCCTACAATGAGCAGTTCTTC. The chain combines TRBV7-2 with TRBJ2-1; a weak D match, TRBD2 (6 bases). This CDR3 has 16 amino acids. V lost 4 bases, J lost 0 bases, and 13 bases lay in between. Germline assignment: CDR1 SGHTA and CDR2 FQGNSA.

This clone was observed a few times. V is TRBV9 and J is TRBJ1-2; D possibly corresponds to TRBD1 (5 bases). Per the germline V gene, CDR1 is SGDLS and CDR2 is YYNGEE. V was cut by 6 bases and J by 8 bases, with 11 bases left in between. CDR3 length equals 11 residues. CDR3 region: CASTTTGGYTF. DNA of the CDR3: TGTGCCAGCACAACAACAGGAGGCTACACCTTC. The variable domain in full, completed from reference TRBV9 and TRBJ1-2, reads DSGVTQTPKHLITATGQRVTLRCSPRSGDLSVYWYQQSLDQGLQFLIQYYNGEERAKGNILERFSAQQFPDLHSELNLSSLELGDSALYFCASTTTGGYTFGSGTRLTVV.

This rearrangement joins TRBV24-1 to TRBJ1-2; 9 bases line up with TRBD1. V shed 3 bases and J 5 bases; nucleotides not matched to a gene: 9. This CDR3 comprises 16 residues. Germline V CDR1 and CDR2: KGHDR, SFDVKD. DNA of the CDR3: TGTGCCACCAGTGATGGCCACAGGGGGCCCTTTTATGGCTACACCTTC. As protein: CATSDGHRGPFYGYTF.

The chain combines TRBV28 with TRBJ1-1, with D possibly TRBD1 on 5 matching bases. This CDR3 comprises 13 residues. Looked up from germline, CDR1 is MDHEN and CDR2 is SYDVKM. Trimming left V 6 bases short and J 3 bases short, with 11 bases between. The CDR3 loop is CASRLQGDTEAFF. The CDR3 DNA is TGTGCCAGCAGGTTGCAGGGCGACACTGAAGCTTTCTTT. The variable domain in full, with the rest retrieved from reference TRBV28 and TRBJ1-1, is DVKVTQSSRYLVKRTGEKVFLECVQDMDHENMFWYRQDPGLGLRLIYFSYDVKMKEKGDIPEGYSVSREKKERFSLILESASTNQTSMYLCASRLQGDTEAFFGQGTRLTVV.

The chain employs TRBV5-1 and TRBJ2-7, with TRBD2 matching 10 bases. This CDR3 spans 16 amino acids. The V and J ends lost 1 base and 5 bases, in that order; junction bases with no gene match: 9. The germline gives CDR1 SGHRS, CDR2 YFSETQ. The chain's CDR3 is CASSLSKASGSHEQYF. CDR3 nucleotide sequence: TGCGCCAGCAGCTTGAGCAAGGCTAGCGGGAGTCACGAGCAGTACTTC.

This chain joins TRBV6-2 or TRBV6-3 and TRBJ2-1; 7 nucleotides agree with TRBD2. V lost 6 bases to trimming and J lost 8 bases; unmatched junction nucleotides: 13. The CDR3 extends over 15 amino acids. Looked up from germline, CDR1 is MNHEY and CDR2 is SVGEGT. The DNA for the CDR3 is TGTGCCAGCAGCCAAGGACTAGGTCGAGGAGATGAGCAGTTCTTC. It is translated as CASSQGLGRGDEQFF.

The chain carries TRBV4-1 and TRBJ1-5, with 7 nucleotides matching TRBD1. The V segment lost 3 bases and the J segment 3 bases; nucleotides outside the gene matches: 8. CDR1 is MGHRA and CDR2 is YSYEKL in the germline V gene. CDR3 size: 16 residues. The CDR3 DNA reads TGCGCCAGCAGCCAGGGGACAGTTTTCTACAATCAGCCCCAGCATTTT. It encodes CASSQGTVFYNQPQHF.

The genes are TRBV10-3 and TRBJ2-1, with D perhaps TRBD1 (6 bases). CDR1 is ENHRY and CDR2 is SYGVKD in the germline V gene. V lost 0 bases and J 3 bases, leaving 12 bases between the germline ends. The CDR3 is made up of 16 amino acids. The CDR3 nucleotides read TGTGCCATCAGTGAGTCTGGGGACACGTACTACAATGAGCAGTTCTTC. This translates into CAISESGDTYYNEQFF.

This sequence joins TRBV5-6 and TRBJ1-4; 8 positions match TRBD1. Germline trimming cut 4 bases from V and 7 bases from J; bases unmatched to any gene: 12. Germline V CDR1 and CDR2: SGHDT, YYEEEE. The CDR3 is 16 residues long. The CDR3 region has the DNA TGTGCCAGCAGCCTCCCGGGACAGGCTGATGGTGAAAAACTGTTTTTT. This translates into CASSLPGQADGEKLFF.

The CDR3 nucleotides read TGCAGTGCTAGTCAATCGACTAGCGGGAGGAACGGGGAGCTGTTTTTT. It translates to CSASQSTSGRNGELFF. This chain links TRBV20-1 with TRBJ2-2; 13 nucleotides agree with TRBD2. V was pared by 3 bases and J by 7 bases, with 8 bases of the junction left unmatched. Germline assignment: CDR1 DFQATT and CDR2 SNEGSKA (reference sequence). The CDR3 is 16 amino acids.

The CDR3 region is CASSQSKTAIVSYNEQFF. In nucleotides, the CDR3 is TGCGCCAGCAGTCAATCGAAAACAGCCATCGTCTCCTACAATGAGCAGTTCTTC. The chain joins TRBV23-1 to TRBJ2-1; no reliable D call. TRBV23-1 carries the ORF label, with uncertain function. The CDR3 sequence is 18 residues long. Trimming took 0 bases from V and 0 from J, leaving 15 bases between them.

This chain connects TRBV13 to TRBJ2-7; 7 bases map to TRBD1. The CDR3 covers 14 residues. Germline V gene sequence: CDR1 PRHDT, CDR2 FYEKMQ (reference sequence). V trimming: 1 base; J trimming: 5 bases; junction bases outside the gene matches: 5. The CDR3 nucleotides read TGTGCCAGCAGCTTAGTAGTAGGGGGCAACGAGCAGTACTTC. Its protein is CASSLVVGGNEQYF.

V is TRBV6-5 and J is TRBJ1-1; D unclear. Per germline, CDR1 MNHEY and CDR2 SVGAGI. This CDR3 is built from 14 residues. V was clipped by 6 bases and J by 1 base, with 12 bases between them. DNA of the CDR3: TGTGCCAGCAGCCCATTATCAGAGAACACTGAAGCTTTCTTT. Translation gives CASSPLSENTEAFF.

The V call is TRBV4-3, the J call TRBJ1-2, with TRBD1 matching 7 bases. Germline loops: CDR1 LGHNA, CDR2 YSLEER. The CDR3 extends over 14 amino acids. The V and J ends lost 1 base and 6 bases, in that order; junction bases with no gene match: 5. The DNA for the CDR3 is TGCGCCAGCAGCCAAGGCGGGACAGTTGATGGCTACACCTTC. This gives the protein CASSQGGTVDGYTF.

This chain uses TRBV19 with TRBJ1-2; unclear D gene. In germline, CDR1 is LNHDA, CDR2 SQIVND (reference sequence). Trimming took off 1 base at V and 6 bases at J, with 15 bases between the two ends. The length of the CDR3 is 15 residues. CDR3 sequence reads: CASSIGDGVVDGYTF. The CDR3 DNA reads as TGTGCCAGTAGTATAGGCGACGGGGTAGTGGATGGCTACACCTTC.

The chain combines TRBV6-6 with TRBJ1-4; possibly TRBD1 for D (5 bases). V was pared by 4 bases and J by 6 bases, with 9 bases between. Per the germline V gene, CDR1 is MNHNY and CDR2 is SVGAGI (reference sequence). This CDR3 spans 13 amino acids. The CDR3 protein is CASSWGTYEKLFF. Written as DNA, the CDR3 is TGTGCCAGCAGTTGGGGGACTTATGAAAAACTGTTTTTT.